This TCR beta chain was captured in a study of T cell responses to AZD1222 COVID-19 vaccine. About this clone itself: The antigen remains unidentified.

V gave up 3 bases and J gave up 3 bases; unmatched junction bases: 5. The germline gives CDR1 SGHRS, CDR2 YFSETQ. The CDR3 is made up of 16 amino acids. Assay: immunoSEQ multiplex PCR; the TCRdb copy retains only in-frame clones and omits some. The sample yields roughly 79,000 clones, more than 75% seen once. Study outcomes and limitations: CD4 TCRs covered the whole spike, strongest at regions 160-218 and 743-854. The donor group comprised mostly white British people and more females; the analysis possibly underestimated clonal diversity. Reportedly, close to half of spike-specific TCRs are directed against unmutated variant regions.

The receptor was derived from an adult in good health. Sequencing used peripheral blood, obtained on day 0 of AZD1222 vaccination. The rearrangement links TRBV5-1 to TRBJ2-3; TRBD2 matches at 12 bases. The CDR3 DNA is TGCGCCAGCAGCTCCCTAGGACTAGCGGGAACAGATACGCAGTATTTT. It is translated as CASSSLGLAGTDTQYF. Based on the CDR3 plus reference TRBV5-1 and TRBJ2-3, the full variable domain is KAGVTQTPRYLIKTRGQQVTLSCSPISGHRSVSWYQQTPGQGLQFLFEYFSETQRNKGNFPGRFSGRQFSNSRSEMNVSTLELGDSALYLCASSSLGLAGTDTQYFGPGTRLTVL.